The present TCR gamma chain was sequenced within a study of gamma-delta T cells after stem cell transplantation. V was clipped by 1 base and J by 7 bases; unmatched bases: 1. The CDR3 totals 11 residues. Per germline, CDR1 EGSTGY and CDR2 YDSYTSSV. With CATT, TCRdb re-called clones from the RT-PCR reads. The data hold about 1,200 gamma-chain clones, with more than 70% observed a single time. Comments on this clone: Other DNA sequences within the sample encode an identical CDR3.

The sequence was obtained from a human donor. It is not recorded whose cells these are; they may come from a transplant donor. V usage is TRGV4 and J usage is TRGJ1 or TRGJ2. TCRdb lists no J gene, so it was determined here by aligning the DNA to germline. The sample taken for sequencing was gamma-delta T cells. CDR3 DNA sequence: TGTGCCACCTGGGATGGCTATAAGAAACTCTTT. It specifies CATWDGYKKLF.